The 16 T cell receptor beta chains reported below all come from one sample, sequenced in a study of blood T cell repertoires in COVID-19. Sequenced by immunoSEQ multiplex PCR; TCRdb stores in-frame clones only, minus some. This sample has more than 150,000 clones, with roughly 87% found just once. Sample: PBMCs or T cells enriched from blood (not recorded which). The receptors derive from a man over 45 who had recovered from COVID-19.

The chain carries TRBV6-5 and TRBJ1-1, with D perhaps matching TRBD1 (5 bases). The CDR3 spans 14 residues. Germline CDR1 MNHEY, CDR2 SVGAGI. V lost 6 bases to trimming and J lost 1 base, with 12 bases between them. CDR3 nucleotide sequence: TGTGCCAGCAGCCGGCCCGGGGGGAACACTGAAGCTTTCTTT. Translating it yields CASSRPGGNTEAFF.

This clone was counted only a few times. This CDR3 is CASSQEVAQGETQYF. DNA for the CDR3: TGTGCCAGCAGCCAAGAAGTGGCCCAGGGGGAGACCCAGTACTTC. The J gene is TRBJ2-5, the V gene TRBV3-1 (or the pseudogene TRBV3-2); possibly TRBD1 for D (6 bases). The germline gives CDR1 LGHDT, CDR2 YNNKEL (reference sequence). CDR3 size: 15 residues. Trimming removed 0 bases at V and 5 bases at J, with 13 bases between.

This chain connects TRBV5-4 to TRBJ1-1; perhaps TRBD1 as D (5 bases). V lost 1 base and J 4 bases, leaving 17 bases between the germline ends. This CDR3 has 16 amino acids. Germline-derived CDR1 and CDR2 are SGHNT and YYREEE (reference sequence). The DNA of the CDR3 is TGTGCCAGCAGCTTGAGTGGTGTATTTAGGGGCACTGAAGCTTTCTTT. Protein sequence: CASSLSGVFRGTEAFF.

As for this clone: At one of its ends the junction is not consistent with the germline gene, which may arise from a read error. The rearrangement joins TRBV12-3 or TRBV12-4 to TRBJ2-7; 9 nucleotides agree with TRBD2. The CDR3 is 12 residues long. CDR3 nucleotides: TGCACTAGCGGGCTAGTGGCCTACGAGCAGTACTTC. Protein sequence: CTSGLVAYEQYF.

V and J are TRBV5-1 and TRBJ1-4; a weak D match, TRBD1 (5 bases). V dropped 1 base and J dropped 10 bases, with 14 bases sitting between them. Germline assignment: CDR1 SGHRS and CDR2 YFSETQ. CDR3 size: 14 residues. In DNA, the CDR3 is TGCGCCAGCAGCTTGAGCGGGGGAGGTCGAAAACTGTTTTTT. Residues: CASSLSGGGRKLFF.

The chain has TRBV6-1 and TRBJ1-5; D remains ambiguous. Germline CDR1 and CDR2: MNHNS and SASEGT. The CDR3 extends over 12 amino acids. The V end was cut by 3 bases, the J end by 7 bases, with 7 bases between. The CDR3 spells CASSDGNQPQHF. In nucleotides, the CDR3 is TGTGCCAGCAGTGACGGTAACCAGCCCCAGCATTTT.

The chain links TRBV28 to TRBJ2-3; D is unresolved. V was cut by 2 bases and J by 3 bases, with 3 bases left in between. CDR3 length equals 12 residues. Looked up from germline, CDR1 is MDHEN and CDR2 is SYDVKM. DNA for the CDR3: TGTGCCAGCAGTTTAGAGACAGATACGCAGTATTTT. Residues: CASSLETDTQYF.

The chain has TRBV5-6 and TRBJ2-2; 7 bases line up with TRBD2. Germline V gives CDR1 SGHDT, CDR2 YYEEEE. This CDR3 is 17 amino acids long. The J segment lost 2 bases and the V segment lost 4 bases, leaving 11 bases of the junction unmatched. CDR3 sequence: CASSPLGAGFNTGELFF. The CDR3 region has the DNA TGTGCCAGCAGCCCCCTGGGAGCGGGATTTAACACCGGGGAGCTGTTTTTT. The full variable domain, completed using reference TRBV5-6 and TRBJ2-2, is DAGVTQSPTHLIKTRGQQVTLRCSPKSGHDTVSWYQQALGQGPQFIFQYYEEEERQRGNFPDRFSGHQFPNYSSELNVNALLLGDSALYLCASSPLGAGFNTGELFFGEGSRLTVL.

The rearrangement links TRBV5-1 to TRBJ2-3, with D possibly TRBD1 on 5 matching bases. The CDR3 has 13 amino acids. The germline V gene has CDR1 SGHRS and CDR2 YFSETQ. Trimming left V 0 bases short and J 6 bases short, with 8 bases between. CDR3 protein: CASSLGNRDTQYF. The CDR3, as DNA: TGCGCCAGCAGCTTGGGAAACAGGGATACGCAGTATTTT.

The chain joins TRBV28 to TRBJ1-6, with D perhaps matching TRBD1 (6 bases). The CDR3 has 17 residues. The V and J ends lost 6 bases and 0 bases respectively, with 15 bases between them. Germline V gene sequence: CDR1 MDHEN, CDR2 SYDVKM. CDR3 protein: CASSLGQPSSYNSPLHF. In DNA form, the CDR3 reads TGTGCCAGCAGCCTCGGACAGCCCAGCTCCTATAATTCACCCCTCCACTTT.

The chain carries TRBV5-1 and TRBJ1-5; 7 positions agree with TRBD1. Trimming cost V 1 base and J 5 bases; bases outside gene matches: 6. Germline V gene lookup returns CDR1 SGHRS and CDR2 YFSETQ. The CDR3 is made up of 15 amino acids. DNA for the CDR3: TGCGCCAGCAGCTTGATGGGACAGCTAGATCAGCCCCAGCATTTT. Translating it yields CASSLMGQLDQPQHF.

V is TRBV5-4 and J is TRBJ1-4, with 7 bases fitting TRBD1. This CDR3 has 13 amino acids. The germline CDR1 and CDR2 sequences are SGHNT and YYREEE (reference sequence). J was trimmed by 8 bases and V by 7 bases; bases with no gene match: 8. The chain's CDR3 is CASGLDRNEKLFF. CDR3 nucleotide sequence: TGTGCCAGCGGATTGGACAGGAACGAAAAACTGTTTTTT.

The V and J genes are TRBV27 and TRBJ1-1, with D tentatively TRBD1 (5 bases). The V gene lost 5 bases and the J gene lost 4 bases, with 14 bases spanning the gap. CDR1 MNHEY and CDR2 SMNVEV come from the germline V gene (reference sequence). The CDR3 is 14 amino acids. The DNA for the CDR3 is TGTGCCAGCAGTCCCGGCGTCGGGGGCACTGAAGCTTTCTTT. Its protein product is CASSPGVGGTEAFF.

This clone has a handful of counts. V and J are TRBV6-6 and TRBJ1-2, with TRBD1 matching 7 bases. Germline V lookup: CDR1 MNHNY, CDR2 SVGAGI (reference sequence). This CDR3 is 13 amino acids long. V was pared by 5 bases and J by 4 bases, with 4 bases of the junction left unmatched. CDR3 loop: CASSRDRSYGYTF. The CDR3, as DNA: TGTGCCAGCAGTCGGGACAGATCCTATGGCTACACCTTC.

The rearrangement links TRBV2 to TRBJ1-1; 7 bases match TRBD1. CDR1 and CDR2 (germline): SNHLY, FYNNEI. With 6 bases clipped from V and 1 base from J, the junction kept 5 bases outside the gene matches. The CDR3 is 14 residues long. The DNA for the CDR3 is TGTGCCAGCAGACAGGGGATCTCGAACACTGAAGCTTTCTTT. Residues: CASRQGISNTEAFF.

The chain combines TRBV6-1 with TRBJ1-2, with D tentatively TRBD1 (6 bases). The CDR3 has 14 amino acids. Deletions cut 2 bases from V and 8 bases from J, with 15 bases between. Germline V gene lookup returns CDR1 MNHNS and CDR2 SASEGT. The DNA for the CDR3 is TGTGCCAGCAGTGAATGCGGGGGCCTGGGGGGCTACACCTTC. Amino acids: CASSECGGLGGYTF.